The 28 T cell receptor beta chains presented below share a single source sample, sequenced in a study of a mutant IDH1 vaccine in newly diagnosed glioma. Their antigen targets remain unknown. Noted time point: week 23, last vaccination. Topical imiquimod accompanied each vaccine dose, which consisted of 300 ug of mutant IDH1 20-mer peptide. Assay: immunoSEQ multiplex PCR; the TCRdb copy retains only in-frame clones and omits some. Altogether some 60,000 clones are present, 87% being singletons, with the ten largest covering around 1.3%. Sequences were derived from PBMCs, sampled from a glioma patient whose treatment included an IDH1 peptide vaccine. These receptors were obtained from a man aged 40-55 years with glioma.

This clone turned up a few times. The V gene is TRBV5-1, the J gene TRBJ1-1; TRBD1 agrees at 7 bases. Germline V gene lookup returns CDR1 SGHRS and CDR2 YFSETQ. J was trimmed by 1 base and V by 6 bases; bases with no gene match: 6. The CDR3 consists of 14 residues. The DNA of the CDR3 is TGCGCCAGCAACAGGGGTCAGGGGAACACTGAAGCTTTCTTT. Its translation: CASNRGQGNTEAFF. Variable domain in full (rest from reference TRBV5-1 and TRBJ1-1): KAGVTQTPRYLIKTRGQQVTLSCSPISGHRSVSWYQQTPGQGLQFLFEYFSETQRNKGNFPGRFSGRQFSNSRSEMNVSTLELGDSALYLCASNRGQGNTEAFFGQGTRLTVV.

The rearrangement links TRBV4-1 to TRBJ2-3; D is uncertain. Germline loops: CDR1 MGHRA, CDR2 YSYEKL. CDR3 size: 15 residues. V was clipped by 4 bases and J by 2 bases, with 13 bases between them. DNA for the CDR3: TGCGCCAGCAGCCCCCCCGGAGCAACCACAGATACGCAGTATTTT. Translated: CASSPPGATTDTQYF.

The chain uses TRBV6-5 and TRBJ1-1, with a weak D call TRBD1 (5 bases). The germline V gene has CDR1 MNHEY and CDR2 SVGAGI. The V gene lost 0 bases and the J gene lost 3 bases, with 11 bases spanning the gap. This CDR3 has 15 residues. CDR3 sequence (DNA): TGTGCCAGCAGTTACTCGCAGGGCTCCCACACTGAAGCTTTCTTT. Translation gives CASSYSQGSHTEAFF.

The sample holds a few counts of this clone. The CDR3 DNA reads as TGTGCCAGCAGCCAAGGGGGACAGATGAACACTGAAGCTTTCTTT. Its translation is CASSQGGQMNTEAFF. The V call is TRBV5-4, the J call TRBJ1-1, with 7 nucleotides matching TRBD1. Germline V gene lookup returns CDR1 SGHNT and CDR2 YYREEE (reference sequence). CDR3 length: 15 residues. V lost 4 bases and J lost 0; bases outside the gene matches: 6. The whole variable domain, filled in from reference TRBV5-4 and TRBJ1-1, reads ETGVTQSPTHLIKTRGQQVTLRCSSQSGHNTVSWYQQALGQGPQFIFQYYREEENGRGNFPPRFSGLQFPNYSSELNVNALELDDSALYLCASSQGGQMNTEAFFGQGTRLTVV.

The count of this clone is one. V and J are TRBV6-6 and TRBJ1-2; no reliable D call. V shed 4 bases and J shed 0 bases, with 9 bases lying between them. The CDR3 loop spans 14 amino acids. Per the germline V gene, CDR1 is MNHNY and CDR2 is SVGAGI (reference sequence). The CDR3 DNA follows: TGTGCCAGCAGTTTGACACAACCTAACTATGGCTACACCTTC. It yields the protein CASSLTQPNYGYTF.

The V and J genes are TRBV6-6 and TRBJ2-7, with D tentatively TRBD1 (6 bases). CDR3 length equals 12 residues. Per germline, CDR1 MNHNY and CDR2 SVGAGI (reference sequence). Trimming stripped 7 bases from V and 1 base from J, with 8 bases between. CDR3 coding DNA: TGTGCCAGCAACACAGGGTCCTACGAGCAGTACTTC. This sequence encodes CASNTGSYEQYF.

This clone turned up a few times. The V gene is TRBV4-2, the J gene TRBJ2-3; 7 positions match TRBD2. The CDR3 runs 14 residues. Germline lookup yields CDR1 LGHNA and CDR2 YNFKEQ. With V trimmed by 5 bases and J by 3 bases, 5 bases remained unmatched. The CDR3, as DNA: TGTGCCAGCAGCGGGCTAGCGGTAACAGATACGCAGTATTTT. Amino acids: CASSGLAVTDTQYF.

The rearrangement uses TRBV7-3 and TRBJ1-2; D remains unclear. Trimming stripped 8 bases from V and 1 base from J, with 14 bases between. The CDR3 is made up of 14 amino acids. The germline gives CDR1 SGHTA, CDR2 FQGTGA. CDR3 loop: CASDRARINYGYTF. CDR3 in DNA: TGTGCCAGCGACCGCGCTCGGATTAACTATGGCTACACCTTC.

This clone was detected only once. This chain uses TRBV5-5 with TRBJ1-4; D is ambiguous. From germline, CDR1 is SGHKS and CDR2 YYEKEE (reference sequence). The CDR3 consists of 14 residues. V dropped 1 base and J dropped 8 bases, with 12 bases sitting between them. The CDR3 reads CASSLFVVGEKLFF. As DNA, the CDR3 is TGTGCCAGCAGCTTGTTTGTGGTAGGGGAAAAACTGTTTTTT.

V is TRBV19 and J is TRBJ2-7; D assignment may be TRBD1 or TRBD2 (5 bases each). Germline CDR1 is LNHDA and CDR2 is SQIVND (reference sequence). The V end lost 6 bases, the J end lost 2 bases, and 14 bases lay between the germline ends. This CDR3 spans 14 amino acids. The CDR3 sequence: CASSPGPQPYEQYF. The DNA for the CDR3 is TGTGCCAGTAGCCCGGGGCCGCAGCCCTACGAGCAGTACTTC.

The chain couples TRBV6-6 to TRBJ1-1; D might be TRBD1 (6 bases). The CDR3 covers 13 residues. V was pared by 7 bases and J by 5 bases, with 14 bases between. Germline V gene data show CDR1 as MNHNY and CDR2 as SVGAGI (reference sequence). For the CDR3, the DNA is TGTGCCAGCAATCTACAGGGTCGGACTGAAGCTTTCTTT. Amino acid sequence: CASNLQGRTEAFF.

In this sample, this clone turned up a few times. V is TRBV29-1 and J is TRBJ2-1, with D hard to call. V was clipped by 0 bases and J by 7 bases, with 13 bases between them. The CDR3 runs to 14 residues. The germline gives CDR1 SQVTM, CDR2 ANQGSEA. The CDR3 is CSVEDFRRENEQFF. The CDR3 DNA reads TGCAGCGTTGAAGATTTCCGAAGGGAAAATGAGCAGTTCTTC.

Only a few counts were recorded for this clone. The CDR3 loop reads CASSVLTGANVLTF. CDR3 in DNA: TGTGCCAGCAGTGTACTTACTGGGGCCAACGTCCTGACTTTC. The chain is built from TRBV27 and TRBJ2-6; D uncertain. V was shortened by 5 bases and J by 2 bases, with 7 bases between the two germline ends. This CDR3 region has 14 residues. The V gene's germline CDR1 is MNHEY and CDR2 SMNVEV (reference sequence).

V usage is TRBV6-5 and J usage is TRBJ1-1; D gene uncertain. V was clipped by 5 bases and J by 0 bases, with 4 bases between them. Germline-derived CDR1 and CDR2 are MNHEY and SVGAGI. CDR3 size: 12 residues. The CDR3 spells CASSQMNTEAFF. Written as DNA, the CDR3 is TGTGCCAGCAGTCAAATGAACACTGAAGCTTTCTTT.

V and J are TRBV5-1 and TRBJ2-1; 11 nucleotides line up with TRBD2. The CDR3 has 16 amino acids. V lost 6 bases, J lost 1 base, and 6 bases stayed unmatched. Germline CDR1 SGHRS, CDR2 YFSETQ. The CDR3 here is CASILGLAGSYNEQFF. CDR3 coding DNA: TGCGCCAGCATTTTAGGACTAGCGGGTTCCTACAATGAGCAGTTCTTC.

This clone was seen only once. The rearrangement links TRBV19 to TRBJ1-2, with 10 bases identical to TRBD1. Germline CDR1 reads LNHDA; CDR2 reads SQIVND (reference sequence). CDR3 length: 16 amino acids. The trim removed 6 bases at V and 4 bases at J, leaving 11 bases unmatched. CDR3 in DNA: TGTGCCAGTAGGCAACGACGACAGGGGGCTATCTATGGCTACACCTTC. Translating gives CASRQRRQGAIYGYTF.

This chain joins TRBV6-5 and TRBJ1-1; D unclear. V was pared by 7 bases and J by 4 bases, with 13 bases between. The CDR3 loop spans 13 amino acids. The V gene's germline CDR1 is MNHEY and CDR2 SVGAGI. Here the CDR3 DNA reads TGTGCCAGCACCAAAAGGAGTACCACTGAAGCTTTCTTT. Protein: CASTKRSTTEAFF.

The chain joins TRBV25-1 to TRBJ2-3; 7 nucleotides match TRBD2. Germline CDR1 reads MGHDK; CDR2 reads SYGVNS. The trim removed 4 bases at V and 2 bases at J, leaving 6 bases unmatched. The CDR3 totals 15 residues. Here the CDR3 DNA reads TGTGCCAGCAGTGCGGGGGACTACTACACAGATACGCAGTATTTT. Protein sequence: CASSAGDYYTDTQYF. The variable domain in full, completed from reference TRBV25-1 and TRBJ2-3, reads EADIYQTPRYLVIGTGKKITLECSQTMGHDKMYWYQQDPGMELHLIHYSYGVNSTEKGDLSSESTVSRIRTEHFPLTLESARPSHTSQYLCASSAGDYYTDTQYFGPGTRLTVL.

This sequence joins TRBV2 and TRBJ2-1; 14 nucleotides line up with TRBD2. The CDR3 is 18 residues long. The germline CDR1 and CDR2 sequences are SNHLY and FYNNEI. V trimming: 7 bases; J trimming: 1 base; junction bases outside the gene matches: 9. The CDR3 loop reads CASTRGLAGVRSYNEQFF. CDR3 coding DNA: TGTGCCAGCACCCGGGGACTAGCGGGAGTGAGGTCCTACAATGAGCAGTTCTTC.

This chain uses TRBV7-3 with TRBJ2-1; no reliable D call. Deletions cut 5 bases from V and 0 bases from J, with 5 bases between. The CDR3 loop spans 13 amino acids. Germline CDR1 and CDR2: SGHTA and FQGTGA. The CDR3 protein is CASSPSSYNEQFF. CDR3 sequence (DNA): TGTGCCAGCAGCCCGAGCTCCTACAATGAGCAGTTCTTC.

This clone was seen only a few times. This rearrangement joins TRBV2 to TRBJ1-5, with D perhaps matching TRBD1 (5 bases). The ends were cut back, 2 bases at V and 7 bases at J, with 15 bases in the middle. Germline CDR1 is SNHLY and CDR2 is FYNNEI. The length of the CDR3 is 15 residues. The CDR3 nucleotides are TGTGCCAGCAGTGAATCGATCAGGGTTCGGCAGCCCCAGCATTTT. Translated, it gives CASSESIRVRQPQHF.

The chain joins TRBV4-2 to TRBJ2-7; D possibly uses TRBD1 or TRBD2 (5 bases each). Germline V gene lookup returns CDR1 LGHNA and CDR2 YNFKEQ. Trimming shortened V by 4 bases and J by 3 bases, and 22 bases separated the two germline ends. The CDR3 consists of 17 residues. The CDR3 is CASSPTTEGLKGYEQYF. Written as DNA, the CDR3 is TGTGCCAGCAGCCCCACGACAGAGGGTTTGAAGGGCTACGAGCAGTACTTC.

The V gene is TRBV5-6, the J gene TRBJ2-5, with D possibly TRBD1 on 6 matching bases. Germline CDR1 is SGHDT and CDR2 is YYEEEE. CDR3 size: 17 residues. Trimming left V 0 bases short and J 1 base short, with 16 bases between. CDR3 DNA: TGTGCCAGCAGCTTGGGGGGGCAGCCCCCCCTCCAAGAGACCCAGTACTTC. As protein: CASSLGGQPPLQETQYF.

This chain uses TRBV18 with TRBJ2-3; 12 nucleotides line up with TRBD2. This CDR3 has 16 amino acids. V dropped 5 bases and J dropped 6; count of bases not matched to a gene: 9. Germline-derived CDR1 and CDR2 are KGHSH and LQKENI. For the CDR3, the DNA is TGTGCCAGCTCAACCACCCGGACTAGCGGGACCGATACGCAGTATTTT. Translating it yields CASSTTRTSGTDTQYF. Full variable domain (remainder filled in from reference TRBV18 and TRBJ2-3): NAGVMQNPRHLVRRRGQEARLRCSPMKGHSHVYWYRQLPEEGLKFMVYLQKENIIDESGMPKERFSAEFPKEGPSILRIQQVVRGDSAAYFCASSTTRTSGTDTQYFGPGTRLTVL.

The chain uses TRBV6-4 and TRBJ2-2, with no clear D. CDR1 is MRHNA and CDR2 is SNTAGT in the germline V gene. The germline V and J ends were trimmed by 6 bases and 0 bases, with 11 bases remaining between them. There are 15 residues in the CDR3. The CDR3 sequence: CASSPTAPNTGELFF. As DNA, the CDR3 is TGTGCCAGCAGCCCGACTGCACCGAACACCGGGGAGCTGTTTTTT.

The V gene is TRBV19, the J gene TRBJ2-7; 8 bases align to TRBD2. This CDR3 contains 14 residues. Germline CDR1 is LNHDA and CDR2 is SQIVND (reference sequence). The ends lost 6 bases at V and 5 bases at J; junction bases unmatched: 9. CDR3 nucleotides: TGTGCCAGTAGCAGGACTAGCTTCGTCGACGAGCAGTACTTC. Translation gives CASSRTSFVDEQYF.

The chain joins TRBV5-1 to TRBJ2-2; D gene ambiguous. Germline loops: CDR1 SGHRS, CDR2 YFSETQ. There are 13 residues in the CDR3. The germline V and J ends were trimmed by 0 bases and 7 bases, with 7 bases remaining between them. CDR3 in amino acids: CASSLARVGELFF. CDR3 DNA: TGCGCCAGCAGCTTGGCCCGGGTCGGGGAGCTGTTTTTT.

This chain joins TRBV4-1 and TRBJ1-2; D remains ambiguous. Trimming shortened V by 0 bases and J by 0 bases, and 8 bases separated the two germline ends. The CDR3 consists of 15 residues. Per germline, CDR1 MGHRA and CDR2 YSYEKL. The CDR3 loop reads CASSQDRGTNYGYTF. The CDR3 DNA follows: TGCGCCAGCAGCCAAGATCGAGGCACTAACTATGGCTACACCTTC.